This is a list of T cell receptor beta chains from one sample in a study of CD8 T cells in Susac syndrome. TCRdb called the immunoSEQ multiplex PCR reads again in MiXCR, with one record for every CDR3 protein. This sample has 160,000 or so distinct CDR3 sequences, with approximately 93% found just once. The sequenced sample consisted of CD8+ T cells from PBMCs. Receptors were obtained from a human donor with multiple sclerosis. Both conserved end residues are part of each CDR3. The order of the fields is V gene, clone size, J gene, D gene, CDR3 DNA, CDR3 protein. D genes are given only for firm matches. Where a row states a size, it is once, few, many or the class of an expanded clone; other rows omit it.

TRBV30	.	TRBJ1-1	.	TGTGCCTGGAATACTGGGGGGGAAGGAAGGGCTGAAGCTTTCTTT	CAWNTGGEGRAEAFF
TRBV5-1	once	TRBJ2-7	.	TGCGCCAGCAGCTTGTCGGGGACCCGCTACGAGCAGTACTTC	CASSLSGTRYEQYF
TRBV6-4	.	TRBJ2-1	.	TGTGCCAGCAGTGCATTGGGGGCCGGGAATGAGCAGTTCTTC	CASSALGAGNEQFF
TRBV20-1	once	TRBJ2-1	.	TGCAGTGCCCCCCCGATTGGGAAGTCCTACAATGAGCAGTTCTTC	CSAPPIGKSYNEQFF
TRBV6-2/TRBV6-3	.	TRBJ2-7	.	TGTGCCAGCAGTTACACGACCAGCCAGAGCAGGTACGAGCAGTACTTC	CASSYTTSQSRYEQYF
TRBV28	.	TRBJ2-5	TRBD2	TGTGCCAGCACTCGTAATGGGGAGGGCCAAGAGACCCAGTACTTC	CASTRNGEGQETQYF
TRBV7-2	.	TRBJ2-1	.	TGTGCCAGCAGCTTAACTATTGGGCCCCTCTACAATGAGCAGTTCTTC	CASSLTIGPLYNEQFF
TRBV6-1	.	TRBJ2-1	TRBD2	TGTGCCAGCAGTGAACTAGCGGGGTCCTACAATGAGCAGTTCTTC	CASSELAGSYNEQFF
TRBV12-3/TRBV12-4	.	TRBJ2-1	TRBD1	TGTGCCAGCAGTAACAGGGGTTCGAATGAGCAGTTCTTC	CASSNRGSNEQFF
TRBV27	.	TRBJ1-1	TRBD1	TGTGCCAGCAGTCCGGACAGGGGTCCGAACACTGAAGCTTTCTTT	CASSPDRGPNTEAFF
TRBV7-8	.	TRBJ2-7	.	TGTGCCAGCAAGGGTAACCCTCACGAGCAGTACTTC	CASKGNPHEQYF
TRBV29-1	.	TRBJ2-5	TRBD2	TGCAGCGTTGAACTCCGGGAGGACCAAGAGACCCAGTACTTC	CSVELREDQETQYF
TRBV3-1	.	TRBJ2-1	TRBD2	TGTGCCAGCAGCCATCCAGCGGGGGGCTCCAGCTCCTACAATGAGCAGTTCTTC	CASSHPAGGSSSYNEQFF
TRBV3-1	.	TRBJ1-1	.	TGTGCCAGCAGCCGGCATCCGGACAGCCGAGTGTGGGCTTTCTTT	CASSRHPDSRVWAFF
TRBV29-1	.	TRBJ2-5	TRBD1	TGCAGCGCCGGATCCGGGACAGGGGCTACCCAGTACTTC	CSAGSGTGATQYF
TRBV25-1	.	TRBJ2-5	TRBD1	TGTGCCAGCAGTGAAGGCTTTGGTCGGGGACAGGGGGGGACCCAGTACTTC	CASSEGFGRGQGGTQYF
TRBV3-1	.	TRBJ1-4	.	TGTGCCAGCAGCCCTGGGTCTACGGGTGAAAAACTGTTTTTT	CASSPGSTGEKLFF
TRBV29-1	.	TRBJ1-2	.	TGCAGCGTTCAGGGTAACTATGGCTACACCTTC	CSVQGNYGYTF
TRBV4-2	.	TRBJ2-1	.	TGTGCCAGCAGCCAAGATAAGATCGCGGATGAGCAGTTCTTC	CASSQDKIADEQFF
TRBV29-1	.	TRBJ1-2	TRBD1	TGCAGCGTGGAGGACAGGGGGAGAGGCTACACCTTC	CSVEDRGRGYTF
TRBV11-2	.	TRBJ2-3	.	TGTGCCAGCAGCTTGCACGGCGGGACAGCCAATACGCAGTATTTT	CASSLHGGTANTQYF
TRBV29-1	.	TRBJ1-2	.	TGCAGCGTTGAGGAACGTGGCTACACCTTC	CSVEERGYTF
TRBV29-1	.	TRBJ1-2	TRBD1	TGCAGCGTTGAAGCCGGACACAGGGGAATCGGCTACACCTTC	CSVEAGHRGIGYTF
TRBV20-1	.	TRBJ2-1	.	TGCAGTGCGATCTTACTCAATGAGCAGTTCTTC	CSAILLNEQFF
TRBV3-1	.	TRBJ1-6	.	TGTGCCAGCAGCCTCTCCCTAAGAGGGAGTTCACCCCTCCACTTT	CASSLSLRGSSPLHF
TRBV25-1	.	TRBJ2-3	.	TGTGCCAGCAGAACCTACCTCCACAGGGATGAATCGGGCACAGATACGCAGTATTTT	CASRTYLHRDESGTDTQYF
TRBV7-9	.	TRBJ2-7	.	TGTGCCAGCAGCTTAGATGGCAGGACTTACTACGAGCAGTACTTC	CASSLDGRTYYEQYF
TRBV9	.	TRBJ2-1	TRBD1	TGTGCCAGCAGCGTAGATGGTAGGGGGCCCTACAATGAGCAGTTCTTC	CASSVDGRGPYNEQFF
TRBV28	.	TRBJ2-3	TRBD2	TGTGCCAGCAGTTTAAACCCTAGCGGACCCTTAGGTACGCAGTATTTT	CASSLNPSGPLGTQYF
TRBV4-1	.	TRBJ1-1	.	TGCGCCAGCAGCCAGGGGACGAACACTGAAGCTTTCTTT	CASSQGTNTEAFF
TRBV29-1	.	TRBJ2-7	TRBD2	TGCAGCGTGGCGGGGGGCGAGTCCTACGAGCAGTACTTC	CSVAGGESYEQYF
TRBV7-3	.	TRBJ1-2	TRBD1	TGTGCCAGCAGCTTAGGACAGGGATCCCCCTATGGCTACACCTTC	CASSLGQGSPYGYTF
TRBV13	.	TRBJ2-5	TRBD1	TGTGCCAGCAGCCTCCGACAGGGAAAGGAGACCCAGTACTTC	CASSLRQGKETQYF
TRBV9	.	TRBJ1-6	TRBD1	TGTGCCAGCAGCGGTGGGGACAGGGGGTTTGTCAATTCACCCCTCCACTTT	CASSGGDRGFVNSPLHF
TRBV20-1	.	TRBJ2-3	TRBD2	TGCAGTGCCCCAGGCTGGCTAGCGGGGCAGCAAGATACGCAGTATTTT	CSAPGWLAGQQDTQYF
TRBV6-5	.	TRBJ1-5	TRBD1	TGTGCCAGCAGCCCAGGGGGACGGCGAAATCAGCCCCAGCATTTT	CASSPGGRRNQPQHF
TRBV27	.	TRBJ1-6	.	TGTGCCAGCAGTTTGGCAGGGCATTCACCCCTCCACTTT	CASSLAGHSPLHF
TRBV29-1	.	TRBJ2-7	TRBD1	TGCAGCGTCGGTGACAGGGAAGTTTCCTACGAGCAGTACTTC	CSVGDREVSYEQYF
TRBV30	.	TRBJ2-2	.	TGTGCCCGGAGTACCGCTAGCGTCACCGGGGAGCTGTTTTTT	CARSTASVTGELFF
TRBV20-1	.	TRBJ2-7	.	TGCAGTGCTAGTAGGGACACACCCTACGAGCAGTACTTC	CSASRDTPYEQYF
TRBV3-1	.	TRBJ2-3	.	TGTGCCAGCAGCCAAGTTAGGGTCGATACGCAGTATTTT	CASSQVRVDTQYF
TRBV25-1	.	TRBJ1-2	TRBD1	TGTGCCAGCAGTGAATCGGGCACCGGGACAGGGGTCTATGGCTACACCTTC	CASSESGTGTGVYGYTF
TRBV9	.	TRBJ2-7	.	TGTGCCAGCAGCCTGGGGACGGCCTCCTACGAGCAGTACTTC	CASSLGTASYEQYF
TRBV29-1	.	TRBJ1-1	.	TGCAGCGGGGGACGGGTGAACACTGAAGCTTTCTTT	CSGGRVNTEAFF
TRBV28	.	TRBJ1-2	TRBD1	TGTGCCAGCAGTCACAGGGGGCGCGGCTACACCTTC	CASSHRGRGYTF
TRBV19	.	TRBJ2-3	TRBD2	TGTGCCAGTAGCCAAGTAGCGGGCTTCACAGATACGCAGTATTTT	CASSQVAGFTDTQYF
TRBV29-1	.	TRBJ2-1	.	TGCAGCGTTGGCCCCGGGTCGGACAATGAGCAGTTCTTC	CSVGPGSDNEQFF
TRBV14	.	TRBJ1-4	TRBD1	TGTGCCAGCAGCTCCGGGACAGGGATTGAAAAACTGTTTTTT	CASSSGTGIEKLFF
TRBV6-5	.	TRBJ2-3	.	TGTGCCAGCAGTTACTCAGGTAACGGGGAGATCACAGATACGCAGTATTTT	CASSYSGNGEITDTQYF
TRBV6-1	.	TRBJ2-3	.	TGTGCCAGCAGTGAAGCCTACAGAACAGATACGCAGTATTTT	CASSEAYRTDTQYF
TRBV10-3	.	TRBJ1-1	.	TGTGCCATCTCCCCTGCGGGGCCACCGCAAACTTTCTTT	CAISPAGPPQTFF
TRBV7-9	.	TRBJ1-2	TRBD1	TGTGCCAGCAGCCCGGGACAGACCAACTATGGCTACACCTTC	CASSPGQTNYGYTF
TRBV3-1	.	TRBJ2-1	TRBD2	TGTGCCAGCAGCCAAGACCCTGGACTAGCGGAGGACAATGAGCAGTTCTTC	CASSQDPGLAEDNEQFF
TRBV2	.	TRBJ1-1	.	TGTGCCAGCAGTGAGGGCAGAAACACTGAAGCTTTCTTT	CASSEGRNTEAFF